This TCR beta chain was recovered during a study of blood T cell repertoires in COVID-19. At the level of the study: Italy, Spain and the United States were the sources of the convalescent and acute COVID-19 samples. The analysed material was cDNA or gDNA that came from T cells, B-cell-depleted T cells, or PBMCs.

Germline V gives CDR1 SGHNT, CDR2 YYREEE (reference sequence). V lost 2 bases and J lost 1; bases outside the gene matches: 6. The CDR3 length is 16 residues. How the authors handled the data: It was from reference gene primer amplification that nucleated cell counts were estimated. Produced via immunoSEQ multiplex PCR; TCRdb's table is partial and in-frame only. V and J calls and clone size come straight from that table; D and trimming were deduced from the DNA. The table records about 75,000 clones, 70% to 90% of them present only once. This chain connects TRBV5-4 to TRBJ2-3; TRBD2 aligns across 8 bases. The clonotype was recovered from a human donor in a cohort sampled during active COVID-19. The sequenced sample consisted of peripheral blood. In nucleotides, the CDR3 is TGTGCCAGCAGCTTCACTAGCGGCCAGGGCACAGATACGCAGTATTTT. Protein sequence: CASSFTSGQGTDTQYF.